The rows below give T cell receptor beta chains drawn from one sample of a study of spatial heterogeneity in lung cancer. TCRdb itself ran the 5' RACE reads through MiXCR, one entry per CDR3 protein. The sample comprises tens of thousands of distinct CDR3 sequences, around 5% of which are singletons, and approximately 25% rests with the top ten. The material sequenced was PBMCs, taken at surgery. The receptors originated from a female donor with early-stage non-small cell lung cancer. The CDR3 runs from the conserved cysteine through the conserved F or W. Fields, in order: CDR3 protein, CDR3 DNA, clone size, J gene, V gene, CDR3 length, D gene. A D gene is named only where the DNA matches it firmly. Part of the rows lack a size; the others show once, few, many or a class for expanded clones.

CDR3: CSAGQGRLNQPQHF
DNA: TGCAGTGCGGGACAGGGAAGGTTGAATCAGCCCCAGCATTTT
size: many
J: TRBJ1-5
V: TRBV20-1
length: 14
D: TRBD1

CDR3: CASSMGQNSYEQYF
DNA: TGTGCCAGTAGTATGGGACAGAACTCCTACGAGCAGTACTTC
size: many
J: TRBJ2-7
V: TRBV19
length: 14
D: TRBD1

CDR3: CASSPAGARGANVLTF
DNA: TGTGCCAGCTCACCGGCGGGGGCACGAGGGGCCAACGTCCTGACTTTC
size: .
J: TRBJ2-6
V: TRBV18
length: 16
D: .

CDR3: CASSQVGTGYNEQFF
DNA: TGTGCCAGCAGCCAAGTAGGGACAGGATACAATGAGCAGTTCTTC
size: many
J: TRBJ2-1
V: TRBV4-2
length: 15
D: TRBD1

CDR3: CASSIGSSYEQYF
DNA: TGTGCCAGCAGCATCGGGTCATCCTACGAGCAGTACTTC
size: many
J: TRBJ2-7
V: TRBV7-6
length: 13
D: .

CDR3: CSARVKQGPRLAKNIQYF
DNA: TGCAGTGCTAGAGTTAAACAGGGCCCCAGACTAGCCAAAAACATTCAGTACTTC
size: many
J: TRBJ2-4
V: TRBV20-1
length: 18
D: .

CDR3: CASSQDRGDGYTF
DNA: TGCGCCAGCAGCCAAGATAGAGGGGATGGCTACACCTTC
size: many
J: TRBJ1-2
V: TRBV4-3
length: 13
D: .

CDR3: CASRTTSGEAFTDTQYF
DNA: TGTGCCAGCAGGACGACTAGCGGGGAGGCTTTCACAGATACGCAGTATTTT
size: .
J: TRBJ2-3
V: TRBV12-3/TRBV12-4
length: 17
D: TRBD2

CDR3: CASSVLEGAEAFF
DNA: TGTGCCAGTAGTGTCCTGGAAGGGGCCGAAGCTTTCTTT
size: .
J: TRBJ1-1
V: TRBV19
length: 13
D: .

CDR3: CASSIWTASQETQYF
DNA: TGTGCCAGCAGCATTTGGACAGCGTCCCAAGAGACCCAGTACTTC
size: .
J: TRBJ2-5
V: TRBV7-9
length: 15
D: .

CDR3: CARPPSSGGDYFEQFF
DNA: TGTGCCAGACCACCCAGCTCGGGGGGCGATTACTTTGAGCAGTTCTTC
size: few
J: TRBJ2-1
V: TRBV5-6
length: 16
D: .

CDR3: CASSLSGLGYTF
DNA: TGTGCCAGCAGCCTTTCTGGTCTAGGCTACACCTTC
size: few
J: TRBJ1-2
V: TRBV5-6
length: 12
D: .

CDR3: CASSPSRGESSYEQYF
DNA: TGTGCCAGCAGTCCCTCCCGGGGGGAGTCCTCCTACGAGCAGTACTTC
size: .
J: TRBJ2-7
V: TRBV27
length: 16
D: TRBD2

CDR3: CATSQIRDRRAFF
DNA: TGTGCCACCAGCCAAATCCGGGACAGAAGAGCTTTCTTT
size: many
J: TRBJ1-1
V: TRBV15
length: 13
D: TRBD1

CDR3: CASRGQGKDEQFF
DNA: TGTGCCAGCAGAGGACAGGGAAAGGACGAGCAGTTCTTC
size: few
J: TRBJ2-1
V: TRBV12-3/TRBV12-4
length: 13
D: TRBD1

CDR3: CASGRRQGEQYF
DNA: TGTGCCAGCGGAAGGAGGCAGGGGGAGCAGTACTTC
size: many
J: TRBJ2-7
V: TRBV14
length: 12
D: .

CDR3: CAWSSDTPAHTF
DNA: TGTGCCTGGAGTTCCGACACCCCCGCTCACACCTTC
size: .
J: TRBJ1-2
V: TRBV30
length: 12
D: .

CDR3: CASSYSTGGRAGELFF
DNA: TGTGCCAGCAGTTACTCGACAGGGGGCAGGGCCGGGGAGCTGTTTTTT
size: .
J: TRBJ2-2
V: TRBV6-5
length: 16
D: TRBD1

CDR3: CASSLAQLNTEAFF
DNA: TGCGCCAGCAGCTTGGCACAGCTGAACACTGAAGCTTTCTTT
size: many
J: TRBJ1-1
V: TRBV5-1
length: 14
D: .

CDR3: CASTLSGGSTDTQYF
DNA: TGTGCCTCAACCCTTAGCGGGGGGAGCACAGATACGCAGTATTTT
size: many
J: TRBJ2-3
V: TRBV30
length: 15
D: TRBD2

CDR3: CASKRPGQGYGYTF
DNA: TGTGCCTCGAAGAGACCGGGACAGGGTTATGGCTACACCTTC
size: .
J: TRBJ1-2
V: TRBV19
length: 14
D: TRBD1

CDR3: CASSLYRGGKDTQYF
DNA: TGTGCCAGCAGTTTATACCGGGGGGGGAAAGATACGCAGTATTTT
size: many
J: TRBJ2-3
V: TRBV28
length: 15
D: TRBD2

CDR3: CASSLAFDEQFF
DNA: TGTGCCAGCAGCTTAGCGTTCGATGAGCAGTTCTTC
size: many
J: TRBJ2-1
V: TRBV7-2
length: 12
D: .

CDR3: CASSLTGGHYGYTF
DNA: TGTGCCAGCAGCTTAACAGGGGGCCACTATGGCTACACCTTC
size: many
J: TRBJ1-2
V: TRBV7-3
length: 14
D: TRBD1